This paragraph reports one TCR beta chain. The antigen remains unidentified. The sample comes from a study of blood T cells in healthy people across ages. Regarding the study as a whole: Measured against age, TCR beta diversity per million T cells decreased in a roughly linear manner.

Combining a sample-barcoded 5' primer with a J-beta primer mix, a second PCR ran for 7 to 11 cycles. MiXCR, applied by TCRdb to the 5' RACE reads, yields one record per CDR3 protein. This table holds more than 1,000,000 distinct CDR3 sequences, approximately 25% found once. Per-sample yields of isolated PBMCs were at least 6 million. The germline V gene has CDR1 DFQATT and CDR2 SNEGSKA (reference sequence). The CDR3 extends over 14 amino acids. V trimming: 1 base; J trimming: 5 bases; junction bases outside the gene matches: 8. These data were also filed under a second study, of T cells of mothers and their children. That work adds: RNA that had been extracted went wholly into cDNA synthesis, at around 1.6 ug per 15 ul. Slightly higher but non-significant overlap marked related mother-child pairs versus unrelated pairs.

The clonotype was recovered from a girl aged 2-15 years in good health. Material: blood. The rearrangement joins TRBV20-1 to TRBJ2-7, with 7 bases lining up with TRBD2. CDR3 amino acids: CSARVVAGVHEQYF. CDR3 DNA sequence: TGCAGTGCTAGAGTTGTCGCGGGAGTGCACGAGCAGTACTTC.